This is a list of T cell receptor beta chains from one sample in a study of T cell repertoires in cytomegalovirus infection. TCRdb itself ran the reads through MiXCR, one entry per CDR3 protein. The sample includes roughly 190,000 distinct CDR3 sequences, more than 9% seen only once; the top ten take about 4.2%. The material sequenced was PBMCs. These receptors came from a human donor in good health (CMV status not recorded). Some clones in this sample may be carry-over from other donors' samples. Each CDR3 is given with its conserved first and last residue. Fields, in order: clone size, D gene, V gene, CDR3 length, J gene, CDR3 DNA, CDR3 protein. D genes are given only for firm matches. Clone size is not always given. Where it is, it says once, few, many or a class for expanded clones.

clone size: many; D gene: -; V gene: TRBV10-3; CDR3 length: 16; J gene: TRBJ2-7; CDR3 DNA: TGTGCCATCAGTGAGTCGGGGTCCAGGGGTTCCTACGAGCAGTACTTC; CDR3 protein: CAISESGSRGSYEQYF
clone size: many; D gene: TRBD2; V gene: TRBV11-2; CDR3 length: 15; J gene: TRBJ2-3; CDR3 DNA: TGTGCCAGCAGCTCGGGACTAGCGGCCACAGATACGCAGTATTTT; CDR3 protein: CASSSGLAATDTQYF
clone size: few; D gene: TRBD1; V gene: TRBV11-2; CDR3 length: 19; J gene: TRBJ1-6; CDR3 DNA: TGTGCCAGCAGCCTCCGGGACAGGCAGGCTAGCTCCTATAATTCACCCCTCCACTTT; CDR3 protein: CASSLRDRQASSYNSPLHF
clone size: many; D gene: -; V gene: TRBV7-6; CDR3 length: 15; J gene: TRBJ2-7; CDR3 DNA: TGTGCCAGCAGCTTAGACCCCATTATGGGAGGAGAGCAGTACTTC; CDR3 protein: CASSLDPIMGGEQYF
clone size: many; D gene: TRBD1; V gene: TRBV11-2; CDR3 length: 15; J gene: TRBJ1-5; CDR3 DNA: TGTGCCAGCAGCTCCGGGACAGGGGTCGGGCAGCCCCAGCATTTT; CDR3 protein: CASSSGTGVGQPQHF
clone size: -; D gene: -; V gene: TRBV6-2/TRBV6-3; CDR3 length: 12; J gene: TRBJ2-7; CDR3 DNA: TGTGCCAGCAGGAGGACAGACTACGAGCAGTACTTC; CDR3 protein: CASRRTDYEQYF
clone size: few; D gene: -; V gene: TRBV20-1; CDR3 length: 16; J gene: TRBJ1-1; CDR3 DNA: TGCAGTGCTCCCCGGGGGAGTTGGGATTTTAACACTGAAGCTTTCTTT; CDR3 protein: CSAPRGSWDFNTEAFF
clone size: few; D gene: -; V gene: TRBV10-3; CDR3 length: 11; J gene: TRBJ1-1; CDR3 DNA: TGTGCCAGTGGACGGAACACTGAAGCTTTCTTT; CDR3 protein: CASGRNTEAFF
clone size: many; D gene: TRBD1; V gene: TRBV29-1; CDR3 length: 13; J gene: TRBJ1-1; CDR3 DNA: TGCAGCGTTTTGGGACAGGGGTACACTGAAGCTTTCTTT; CDR3 protein: CSVLGQGYTEAFF
clone size: -; D gene: -; V gene: TRBV5-5; CDR3 length: 13; J gene: TRBJ2-7; CDR3 DNA: TGTGCCAGCGCTTGGGACCCTTCCTACGAGCAGTACTTC; CDR3 protein: CASAWDPSYEQYF
clone size: few; D gene: TRBD1; V gene: TRBV29-1; CDR3 length: 14; J gene: TRBJ1-5; CDR3 DNA: TGCAGCGTTGTTAACAGGGGGCCCCCTTTGACCCAGCATTTT; CDR3 protein: CSVVNRGPPLTQHF
clone size: many; D gene: TRBD1; V gene: TRBV10-3; CDR3 length: 19; J gene: TRBJ2-6; CDR3 DNA: TGTGCCATCAGTGAGGCGCCGGGACAGGGATACTCTGGGGCCAACGTCCTGACTTTC; CDR3 protein: CAISEAPGQGYSGANVLTF
clone size: many; D gene: -; V gene: TRBV29-1; CDR3 length: 14; J gene: TRBJ2-7; CDR3 DNA: TGCAGCGTTGAAAGCGACAGTAGGCCCTACGAGCAGTACTTC; CDR3 protein: CSVESDSRPYEQYF
clone size: few; D gene: TRBD2; V gene: TRBV28; CDR3 length: 14; J gene: TRBJ2-1; CDR3 DNA: TGTGCCAGCGGGGGAGGGAGCTCCTACAATGAGCAGTTCTTC; CDR3 protein: CASGGGSSYNEQFF
clone size: few; D gene: -; V gene: TRBV19; CDR3 length: 15; J gene: TRBJ2-1; CDR3 DNA: TGTGCCAGTAGTGCCGGGGATCGGTCCTACAATGAGCAGTTCTTC; CDR3 protein: CASSAGDRSYNEQFF
clone size: many; D gene: -; V gene: TRBV28; CDR3 length: 17; J gene: TRBJ1-5; CDR3 DNA: TGTGCCAGCAGACCCAAGGGATTCTCCCGAGGAAATCAGCCCCAGCATTTT; CDR3 protein: CASRPKGFSRGNQPQHF
clone size: many; D gene: -; V gene: TRBV29-1; CDR3 length: 12; J gene: TRBJ1-4; CDR3 DNA: TGCAGCGTTCTGGCAGGGGCGGAAAAACTGTTTTTT; CDR3 protein: CSVLAGAEKLFF
clone size: many; D gene: TRBD1; V gene: TRBV7-8; CDR3 length: 15; J gene: TRBJ2-5; CDR3 DNA: TGTGCCAGCAGCTTAGCCGACAGGGTAGAAGAGACCCAGTACTTC; CDR3 protein: CASSLADRVEETQYF
clone size: -; D gene: -; V gene: TRBV29-1; CDR3 length: 12; J gene: TRBJ2-3; CDR3 DNA: TGCAGCGTTGATAGGGGCACAGATACGCAGTATTTT; CDR3 protein: CSVDRGTDTQYF
clone size: few; D gene: TRBD2; V gene: TRBV20-1; CDR3 length: 15; J gene: TRBJ2-3; CDR3 DNA: TGCAGTGCTAGAGAAACTAGCGGGAGTGTCGATACGCAGTATTTT; CDR3 protein: CSARETSGSVDTQYF
clone size: few; D gene: -; V gene: TRBV18; CDR3 length: 14; J gene: TRBJ1-1; CDR3 DNA: TGTGCCAGCTCACCCGCCGGTATGAACACTGAAGCTTTCTTT; CDR3 protein: CASSPAGMNTEAFF
clone size: few; D gene: -; V gene: TRBV7-6; CDR3 length: 14; J gene: TRBJ2-3; CDR3 DNA: TGTGCCAGCAGCTTATGGCTAGCTTCTGATACGCAGTATTTT; CDR3 protein: CASSLWLASDTQYF
clone size: few; D gene: TRBD1; V gene: TRBV6-2/TRBV6-3; CDR3 length: 16; J gene: TRBJ2-1; CDR3 DNA: TGTGCCAGCAGTCCACTCCCGGGACAGGGGGCTAATGAGCAGTTCTTC; CDR3 protein: CASSPLPGQGANEQFF
clone size: many; D gene: -; V gene: TRBV7-9; CDR3 length: 13; J gene: TRBJ1-1; CDR3 DNA: TGTGCCAGCAGCCCCATCGGGAACACTGAAGCTTTCTTT; CDR3 protein: CASSPIGNTEAFF
clone size: -; D gene: -; V gene: TRBV28; CDR3 length: 14; J gene: TRBJ1-1; CDR3 DNA: TGTGCCAGCAGCTCTCTTGAGCTGAACACTGAAGCTTTCTTT; CDR3 protein: CASSSLELNTEAFF
clone size: -; D gene: TRBD1; V gene: TRBV28; CDR3 length: 16; J gene: TRBJ2-1; CDR3 DNA: TGTGCCAGCACCCCCCAAAGGGGACAGGGGGCTAATGAGCAGTTCTTC; CDR3 protein: CASTPQRGQGANEQFF
clone size: many; D gene: -; V gene: TRBV7-2; CDR3 length: 14; J gene: TRBJ1-2; CDR3 DNA: TGTGCCAGCAACCCGTTTGGAGGGGAATACGCCTACACCTTC; CDR3 protein: CASNPFGGEYAYTF
clone size: many; D gene: TRBD2; V gene: TRBV19; CDR3 length: 18; J gene: TRBJ2-5; CDR3 DNA: TGTGCCAGTAGTATAAATGTACGGTTTAGCGGGGGTAAAGAGACCCAGTACTTC; CDR3 protein: CASSINVRFSGGKETQYF
clone size: many; D gene: -; V gene: TRBV5-5; CDR3 length: 15; J gene: TRBJ1-3; CDR3 DNA: TGTGCCAGCAGCTTGGCAGGGAACTCTGGAAACACCATATATTTT; CDR3 protein: CASSLAGNSGNTIYF
clone size: many; D gene: TRBD2; V gene: TRBV20-1; CDR3 length: 14; J gene: TRBJ2-1; CDR3 DNA: TGCGCGACTAGCGGAAGGAGCTCCTACAATGAGCAGTTCTTC; CDR3 protein: CATSGRSSYNEQFF